The next 5 T cell receptor beta chains were all read from a single sample in a study of T-cell memory formation after mild COVID-19. TCRdb independently ran MiXCR on the 5' RACE reads; one entry per CDR3 protein. The sample lists 92,000 or so distinct CDR3 sequences, approximately 13% occurring once. The sequenced material came from PBMCs or a T cell subset sorted from them (not recorded which). The source of these receptors is an adult woman who had mild COVID-19 (a few samples of this study predate the infection). Cell type and time point are not known.

This clonotype was counted at least ten times. V and J are TRBV30 and TRBJ2-7, with D perhaps assigned TRBD1 or TRBD2 (5 bases each). The CDR3 has 14 amino acids. Germline V gives CDR1 GTSNPN, CDR2 SVGIG (reference sequence). V was clipped by 1 base and J by 5 bases, with 15 bases between them. The CDR3 coding sequence is TGTGCCTGGAGTGCCCCCGGGACCCTTGACGAGCAGTACTTC. Translating it yields CAWSAPGTLDEQYF.

The CDR3 loop is CASSFWRGATGELFF. The CDR3 DNA reads as TGTGCCAGCAGTTTTTGGCGGGGGGCAACCGGGGAGCTGTTTTTT. The chain is built from TRBV12-3 or TRBV12-4 and TRBJ2-2; 8 bases are shared with TRBD2. Trimming cost V 3 bases and J 5 bases; bases outside gene matches: 5. This CDR3 comprises 15 residues.

The chain has TRBV4-3 and TRBJ2-1, with TRBD2 matching 12 bases. The CDR3 spans 17 residues. Germline lookup yields CDR1 LGHNA and CDR2 YSLEER. V lost 0 bases to trimming and J lost 7 bases; unmatched junction nucleotides: 7. The CDR3 protein is CASSQEVTSGRVNEQFF. In nucleotides, the CDR3 is TGCGCCAGCAGCCAAGAGGTGACTAGCGGGAGAGTTAATGAGCAGTTCTTC.

This clonotype appeared a few times. The CDR3 DNA follows: TGTGCCAGCAGCCCTTATCACGGGACAGACTACGAGCAGTACTTC. Amino acids: CASSPYHGTDYEQYF. This chain links TRBV14 with TRBJ2-7, with 7 bases that match TRBD1. There are 15 residues in the CDR3. Germline V lookup: CDR1 SGHDN, CDR2 FVKESK. Losses at the gene ends were 4 bases for V and 3 bases for J; bases not matched to a gene: 9. The entire variable domain, with the rest obtained from reference TRBV14 and TRBJ2-7, is as follows: EAGVTQFPSHSVIEKGQTVTLRCDPISGHDNLYWYRRVMGKEIKFLLHFVKESKQDESGMPNNRFLAERTGGTYSTLKVQPAELEDSGVYFCASSPYHGTDYEQYFGPGTRLTVT.

This clonotype was seen only a few times. This chain connects TRBV20-1 to TRBJ2-1; D unclear. CDR1 DFQATT and CDR2 SNEGSKA come from the germline V gene (reference sequence). V was pared by 5 bases and J by 2 bases, with 10 bases between. The CDR3 length is 13 residues. This CDR3 reads CSALIRTYNEQFF. CDR3 DNA sequence: TGCAGTGCTCTTATTCGGACCTACAATGAGCAGTTCTTC.